A single T cell receptor (beta chain) is shown here with its context. This record comes from a study of control samples from healthy donors and cancer patients. Germline trimming cut 2 bases from V and 6 bases from J; bases unmatched to any gene: 6. The germline V gene encodes CDR1 MNHEY and CDR2 SMNVEV (reference sequence). This CDR3 spans 14 amino acids. Here immunoSEQ multiplex PCR was the method, and the copy in TCRdb shows in-frame clones only, minus some. The sample yields over 100,000 clones, 80% to 95% seen once. The TCR was taken from a man aged 40-49 years in good health. The sequenced material came from blood. The rearrangement links TRBV27 to TRBJ2-7; 8 bases line up with TRBD1. The CDR3 protein is CASSLGTGGSEQYF. The CDR3 DNA reads TGTGCCAGCAGTTTAGGAACAGGGGGAAGCGAGCAGTACTTC.